This TCR beta chain was found in a study of T-cell reconstitution after alpha-beta-depleted transplantation in children. With 3 bases removed from V and 6 bases from J, the gap between germline ends came to 10 bases. Germline CDR1 SGHDT, CDR2 YYEEEE. The CDR3 consists of 13 residues. This clonotype was seen at least ten times. Unique molecular identifiers tagged the TCRbeta library. TCRdb analysed the PCR reads with MiXCR anew, one entry per CDR3 protein. Found here are 700,000 to 950,000 distinct CDR3 sequences, approximately 15% of them singletons; the top ten hold around 5%. The V and J genes are TRBV5-6 and TRBJ2-1; D could derive from TRBD1 or TRBD2 (5 bases each). The clonotype originates from a male patient younger than 18 who had a stem cell transplant for acute lymphoblastic leukemia, so the T cells may come from the graft donor. The source was PBMCs, mostly from graft donor cells, collected 360 days after TCRalphabeta/CD19-depleted stem cell transplant. The CDR3 loop is CASSSGPSNEQFF. The CDR3 nucleotides read TGTGCCAGCAGCTCGGGACCCTCCAATGAGCAGTTCTTC.